The 9 T cell receptor beta chains below were found in one sample sequenced in a study of tumor-infiltrating lymphocytes in primary liver carcinoma. From unsorted bulk tissue weighing roughly 17-31 mg, DNA and RNA were co-extracted. The authors made TCR beta cDNA from approximately 490 ng total RNA with a constant-region primer. ARM-PCR, slightly modified, supplied the TCR beta libraries through three nested multiplex PCR rounds. TRBV1-TRBV30 forward and Cbeta reverse primers drove the first two approximately 10-cycle rounds. A single record per CDR3 protein comes from TCRdb applying MiXCR to the multiplex PCR reads. The sample consists of about 120,000 distinct CDR3 sequences, approximately 71% of them appearing once. The sequenced sample was tumor-adjacent normal liver tissue. These receptors were obtained from an older woman with primary liver carcinoma and hepatitis B virus infection.

In the case of this clonotype: With a much larger clone just one base away, this may be a read error. V usage is TRBV28 and J usage is TRBJ2-7; no reliable D call. The germline V gene has CDR1 MDHEN and CDR2 SYDVKM. This CDR3 comprises 13 residues. Between the trimmed V and J ends, which lost 4 bases and 6 bases, there was a span of 13 bases. The CDR3 here is CASSSHPWSEQYF. CDR3 nucleotides: TGTGCCAGCAGTTCTCATCCATGGTCCGAGCAGTACTTC.

This clonotype was found a few times. A much larger clonotype is one base distant, so this may be a read error. The chain carries TRBV5-4 and TRBJ2-1; no definite D call. Per germline, CDR1 SGHNT and CDR2 YYREEE (reference sequence). The CDR3 length is 11 residues. With 6 bases removed from V and 6 bases from J, the gap between germline ends came to 7 bases. DNA of the CDR3: TGTGCCAGCAACTTTGGCAATGAGCAGTTCTTC. It codes for CASNFGNEQFF.

The chain recombines TRBV9 with TRBJ1-2, with no clear D. V was shortened by 3 bases and J by 8 bases, with 17 bases between the two germline ends. In germline, CDR1 is SGDLS, CDR2 YYNGEE. The CDR3 is 14 amino acids. The CDR3 protein is CASSDRSMSRGYTF. The DNA of the CDR3 is TGTGCCAGCAGCGATCGGTCCATGTCAAGAGGCTACACCTTC.

Details on this clonotype: The junction differs from germline at one of its ends, possibly a read error. The chain recombines TRBV11-2 with TRBJ2-3, with 11 positions matching TRBD2. CDR1 is SGHAT and CDR2 is FQNNGV in the germline V gene. The CDR3 length is 15 residues. As DNA, the CDR3 is TGTGCCAGTGGCCCTGGACTAGCGGGCCCAGATACGCAGTATTTC. Encoded protein: CASGPGLAGPDTQYF.

Comment on this clonotype: Germline and junction disagree at one end, which may indicate a read error. CDR3 protein: CASSLLGQNYSYTF. Here the CDR3 DNA reads TGTGCCAGCAGCTTGTTAGGACAGAACTATAGCTACACCTTC. The rearrangement links TRBV5-6 to TRBJ1-2; D is perhaps TRBD1 (6 bases). This CDR3 has 14 amino acids. Germline CDR1 and CDR2: SGHDT and YYEEEE.

About this clonotype itself: Because it lacks the conserved phenylalanine or tryptophan at the end, this CDR3 is likely a read error. This chain connects TRBV5-1 to TRBJ2-7; 7 bases line up with TRBD2. The CDR3 extends over 14 amino acids. The V and J ends lost 4 bases and 3 bases, in that order; junction bases with no gene match: 7. Germline CDR1 reads SGHRS; CDR2 reads YFSETQ. CDR3 in DNA: TGCGCCAGCAGCACGTCGGGGGGAGACTACGAGCAGTACATC. This encodes CASSTSGGDYEQYI.

The J gene is TRBJ1-5, the V gene TRBV4-1; no firm D call. The V gene lost 10 bases and the J gene lost 5 bases, with 15 bases spanning the gap. The length of the CDR3 is 13 residues. The V gene's germline CDR1 is MGHRA and CDR2 YSYEKL. CDR3 sequence (DNA): TGCGCCATCAGGCAAGATAACGATCAGCCCCAGCATTTT. Amino acids: CAIRQDNDQPQHF.

Details on this clonotype: It may be a read error: a sequence one base away is much more abundant. The rearrangement links TRBV28 to TRBJ1-2; a possible D gene is TRBD1 (5 bases). The CDR3 loop spans 13 amino acids. Germline CDR1 reads MDHEN; CDR2 reads SYDVKM. CDR3: CATQVGGLNGCTF. CDR3 bases: TGTGCCACACAGGTCGGAGGGTTGAATGGCTGCACCTTC.

The rearrangement links TRBV6-6 to TRBJ1-2, with 7 bases fitting TRBD1. This CDR3 comprises 16 residues. Germline V gene data show CDR1 as MNHNY and CDR2 as SVGAGI (reference sequence). As DNA, the CDR3 is TGTGGCTGCAGTTTTAGTCGACAGGGTGGGTACTATGGCTACACCTTC. Its translation is CGCSFSRQGGYYGYTF.